Listed below are T cell receptor beta chains from one sample, sequenced in a study of cytomegalovirus exposure and HLA in healthy donors. Sequencing was performed with immunoSEQ multiplex PCR; in TCRdb, only in-frame clones are kept and a portion is missing. The sample includes some 120,000 clones, 9.5% of them seen just once. Sequencing used PBMCs. The receptors come from a man younger than 45 in good health and CMV-seronegative. The CDR3 runs from the conserved cysteine through the conserved F or W. A D gene is named only where the DNA matches it firmly. Size values are once, few and many counts, or a class for expanded clones, and some rows have none.

size	D	V	J	DNA	CDR3
few	TRBD1	TRBV5-6	TRBJ1-1	TGTGCCAGCAGAATGACAGGGGCTAACACTGAAGCTTTCTTT	CASRMTGANTEAFF
.	.	TRBV7-9	TRBJ1-1	TGTGCCAGCAGCTTAGTGAGGGGGTTTTCTGAAGCTTTCTTT	CASSLVRGFSEAFF
.	TRBD1	TRBV10-3	TRBJ1-4	TGTGCCATCAGTGCGGGACAGGGGGCGCCTAATGAAAAACTGTTTTTT	CAISAGQGAPNEKLFF
few	.	TRBV19	TRBJ2-1	TGTGCCAGTAGTGGGCTTGGGGCAGGGAATTACAATGAGCAGTTCTTC	CASSGLGAGNYNEQFF
.	TRBD1	TRBV4-2	TRBJ1-4	TGTGCCAGCAGCCAAAGGACAGGTGGGAATGAAAAGCTGTTTTTT	CASSQRTGGNEKLFF
few	.	TRBV19	TRBJ2-7	TGTGCCAGTAGTCACGGCAGGGGAGAAATGGGGTTCTACGAGCAGTACTTC	CASSHGRGEMGFYEQYF
few	TRBD1	TRBV4-3	TRBJ1-3	TGCGCCAGCAGCCCAGGACAGGGGAGGGGAAACACCATATATTTT	CASSPGQGRGNTIYF
few	TRBD2	TRBV7-9	TRBJ2-1	TGTGCCAGCAGCTTTACTAGCGGGTGGACAAATGAGCAGTTCTTC	CASSFTSGWTNEQFF
.	.	TRBV30	TRBJ2-7	TGTGCCTGGAGACGCGGCGGCTCCTACGAGCAGTACTTC	CAWRRGGSYEQYF
.	TRBD1	TRBV7-2	TRBJ2-1	TGTGCCAGCAGCTCGGACAGGGGATCCTACAATGAGCAGTTCTTC	CASSSDRGSYNEQFF
.	TRBD1	TRBV10-1	TRBJ1-3	TGCGCCAGCAGTCCCGGGACAGCTGGAAACACCATATATTTT	CASSPGTAGNTIYF
.	TRBD2	TRBV5-6	TRBJ2-1	TGTGCCAGCAGCGGGGGGACTAGTTTGCAGTTCTTC	CASSGGTSLQFF
few	.	TRBV7-8	TRBJ2-5	TGTGCCAGCACCACTCCAACTAGACCAGAGACCCAGTACTTC	CASTTPTRPETQYF
.	TRBD2	TRBV19	TRBJ2-1	TGTGCCAGTAGTTCTCGCGGGGGTGGCTACAATGAGCAGTTCTTC	CASSSRGGGYNEQFF
.	.	TRBV7-9	TRBJ2-3	TGTGCCAGCCTCCCGGATGGAGCAGATACGCAGTATTTT	CASLPDGADTQYF
.	TRBD2	TRBV7-2	TRBJ2-7	TGTGCCAGCAGCTCGCGGACTAGCGGGACATACGAGCAGTACTTC	CASSSRTSGTYEQYF
few	TRBD2	TRBV7-8	TRBJ2-7	TGTGCCAGCAGCTTAGCCTCTCCGGGGGGAGAGTACGAGCAGTACTTC	CASSLASPGGEYEQYF
few	.	TRBV2	TRBJ2-7	TGTGCCAGCAGCAGCCCGGCGTCTTCGCGGGAGCAGTACTTC	CASSSPASSREQYF
few	TRBD1	TRBV10-3	TRBJ2-2	TGTGCCATCAGTCCGGGACAGGGGAGGAGTACCGGGGAGCTGTTTTTT	CAISPGQGRSTGELFF
few	.	TRBV12-5	TRBJ1-1	TGTGCTAGTGGTCTGCGAACAGTGAACACTGAAGCTTTCTTT	CASGLRTVNTEAFF
.	TRBD1	TRBV4-1	TRBJ1-5	TGCGCCAGCAGCCAAGAGAGGACAGGGGGGAATCAGCCCCAGCATTTT	CASSQERTGGNQPQHF
few	TRBD1	TRBV18	TRBJ1-4	TGTGCCAGCTCACCACCTGCGGGACAGGGAAATGAAAAACTGTTTTTT	CASSPPAGQGNEKLFF
.	.	TRBV19	TRBJ1-4	TGTGCCAGTAGTATAGAAGGAGGGGAAAAACTGTTTTTT	CASSIEGGEKLFF
.	.	TRBV11-2	TRBJ2-1	TGTGCCACCAGGCTAGCGCCGACTGACAATGAGCAGTTCTTC	CATRLAPTDNEQFF
few	TRBD2	TRBV27	TRBJ2-7	TGTGCCAGCAGTTGGGGGGGACTAGCGGGACGCGAGCAGTACTTC	CASSWGGLAGREQYF
few	.	TRBV11-2	TRBJ2-2	TGTGCCAGCAGCCTGTTGCAGGCCGGGGAGCTGTTTTTT	CASSLLQAGELFF
.	.	TRBV4-3	TRBJ1-1	TGCGCCAGCAGCCAAGAGGGGGGATTGGAAGCTTTCTTT	CASSQEGGLEAFF
few	.	TRBV11-3	TRBJ2-5	TGTGCCAGCAGCCCTAGGGTGGGTACAGGCTACAAAGAGACCCAGTACTTC	CASSPRVGTGYKETQYF
.	TRBD2	TRBV7-9	TRBJ2-2	TGTGCCAGCAGCTTCGCTAGCGGGGGGCCGGGAACCGGGGAGCTGTTTTTT	CASSFASGGPGTGELFF
.	TRBD1	TRBV10-3	TRBJ2-7	TGTGCCATCAGTGAAGGACAGGGAGCCGAGCAGTACTTC	CAISEGQGAEQYF
few	.	TRBV6-1	TRBJ1-2	TGTGCCAGCAGTGATAGGGGTATGAAAGATGGCTACACCTTC	CASSDRGMKDGYTF
.	TRBD1	TRBV28	TRBJ1-2	TGTGCCCGCAGTAACGGACAGGAGTTTTATGGCTACACCTTC	CARSNGQEFYGYTF
.	.	TRBV30	TRBJ1-5	TGTGCCTGGAGTGCGGGAAGCGGGCAGCCCCAGCATTTT	CAWSAGSGQPQHF
few	.	TRBV27	TRBJ2-6	TGTGCCAGCAGTTACTACTCTGGGGCCAACGTCCTGACTTTC	CASSYYSGANVLTF
.	.	TRBV18	TRBJ1-1	TGTGCCAGCTCACCCCAAGCGGCCGGAGGCACTGAAGCTTTCTTT	CASSPQAAGGTEAFF
few	TRBD1	TRBV14	TRBJ2-7	TGTGCCAGCAGCCAAGATCCGGGACAGGGAAAGGGGTTCTACGAGCAGTACTTC	CASSQDPGQGKGFYEQYF
few	TRBD2	TRBV29-1	TRBJ2-3	TGCAGCGTTAAGCGGGGGGTCCCAGATACGCAGTATTTT	CSVKRGVPDTQYF
.	TRBD1	TRBV19	TRBJ1-3	TGTGCCAGTAGTCTCTACAGGGGATCCTCTGGAAACACCATATATTTT	CASSLYRGSSGNTIYF
.	TRBD1	TRBV5-8	TRBJ1-5	TGTGCCAGCAGAACCGACAGGGGGGGACAGCCCCAGCATTTT	CASRTDRGGQPQHF
.	.	TRBV5-1	TRBJ1-6	TGCGCCAGCAGCTTACAGGATACTCGAGGCTCACCCCTCCACTTT	CASSLQDTRGSPLHF
.	TRBD1	TRBV5-8	TRBJ2-7	TGTGCCAGCAGCTTGGCGGGACAGGGAGGATCCTACGAGCAGTACTTC	CASSLAGQGGSYEQYF
few	.	TRBV27	TRBJ2-7	TGTGCCAGCAGTTTAGAGCAGCTATCTAGCGAGCAGTACTTC	CASSLEQLSSEQYF
.	TRBD1	TRBV6-1	TRBJ1-2	TGTGCCAGCACCGTACAGGGGGCAGGTGGCTACACCTTC	CASTVQGAGGYTF
few	.	TRBV2	TRBJ2-2	TGTGCCAGCAGGGGGGGCGGGGGTGGCACCGGGGAGCTGTTTTTT	CASRGGGGGTGELFF
few	.	TRBV11-3	TRBJ2-7	TGTGCCAGCAGCTTAGGTGGCAGGGGCTCCTACGAGCAGTACTTC	CASSLGGRGSYEQYF
few	TRBD1	TRBV19	TRBJ1-6	TGTGCCAGTCGCCGGGACAGGGGGCAAGGTTCACCCCTCCACTTT	CASRRDRGQGSPLHF
few	.	TRBV6-1	TRBJ1-2	TGTGCCAGCAGTGAAGCAGGGGGCTATGGCTACACCTTC	CASSEAGGYGYTF
few	TRBD2	TRBV5-6	TRBJ2-2	TGTGCCAGCAGCCGGAGGCTCGGGGGGGCCGACACCGGGGAGCTGTTTTTT	CASSRRLGGADTGELFF
few	.	TRBV29-1	TRBJ2-5	TGCAGCATGGGACTCAACTGGGGAGAGACCCAGTACTTC	CSMGLNWGETQYF
.	.	TRBV19	TRBJ1-4	TGTGCCAGTAGTGGGGCGAGCGGGGGCTTGCATGAAAAACTGTTTTTT	CASSGASGGLHEKLFF
.	.	TRBV10-1	TRBJ2-2	TGCGCCAGCAGTGAGGTGGGGGCCGGTACCGGGGAGCTGTTTTTT	CASSEVGAGTGELFF
.	.	TRBV18	TRBJ2-5	TGTGCCAGCTCACCACTTTCCGGGATCGAAGAGACCCAGTACTTC	CASSPLSGIEETQYF